This note documents a single T cell receptor (beta chain) sequence. The antigen is undetermined. Germline-derived CDR1 and CDR2 are MGHDK and SYGVNS. The CDR3 runs 15 residues. Trimming cost V 1 base and J 9 bases; bases outside gene matches: 6. This sample is drawn from a study of cytomegalovirus exposure and HLA in healthy donors. General study results and limits: Cytomegalovirus association was assigned to 170 or so TCR beta chains.

The PCR was carried out with 60 Vbeta primers and 13 Jbeta primers. Produced via immunoSEQ multiplex PCR; TCRdb's table is partial and in-frame only. This repertoire shows around 220,000 clones, more than 65% found once; its top ten account for 1.8%. Sequencing was performed on PBMCs. V is TRBV25-1 and J is TRBJ1-5; TRBD1 matches at 10 bases. The receptor was derived from a woman younger than 45 in good health and CMV-seronegative. CDR3 region: CASSESGTGVLPQHF. The CDR3 DNA reads as TGTGCCAGCAGTGAATCCGGGACAGGGGTGTTGCCCCAGCATTTT.